The rows below give T cell receptor beta chains drawn from one sample of a study of T cells expressing NK-cell markers. From the 5' RACE reads, TCRdb lists one entry per CDR3 protein and no DNA. With 400,000 to 500,000 distinct CDR3 sequences in the sample, the ten largest clones hold about 7.1%. The sequenced sample was blood T cells: a sorted CD56 or NKG2C T cell subset, CD4+ or CD8+ T cells, or bulk PBMC T cells (not recorded which). The receptors originated from a woman aged 18-70 years in good health. The CDR3 runs from the conserved cysteine through the conserved F or W. The order of the fields is V gene, J gene, CDR3 protein.

TRBV3-1,TRBJ1-2,CASRHRDNYGYTF
TRBV5-1,TRBJ2-1,CASSLLDTSYNEQFF
TRBV20-1,TRBJ1-4,CSAPPRGASTNEKLFF
TRBV7-9,TRBJ1-3,CASSLGGGGNSGNTIYF
TRBV15,TRBJ2-1,CATSRDGKPSSYNEQFF
TRBV11-2,TRBJ1-5,CASSLGTKNNQPQHF
TRBV5-1,TRBJ2-5,CASSLAGTSFQETQYF
TRBV27,TRBJ1-6,CASSDHRVGRSPLHF
TRBV20-1,TRBJ2-2,CSAPRGGANTGELFF
TRBV7-8,TRBJ2-3,CASSLGVIGIGTDTQYF
TRBV5-1,TRBJ2-1,CASSIQAGGIYNEQFF
TRBV12-3/TRBV12-4,TRBJ2-3,CASSLAPASGTTDTQYF
TRBV11-2,TRBJ1-5,CASSLDSGTAFRFNQPQHF
TRBV27,TRBJ2-1,CASSPQTGGFPYNEQFF
TRBV7-2,TRBJ1-1,CASSLGGTTSNTEAFF
TRBV4-2,TRBJ2-2,CASSQDTWGQATNTGELFF
TRBV5-1,TRBJ1-2,CASSPDRSYGYTF
TRBV12-3/TRBV12-4,TRBJ2-3,CASSLWRLASTDTQYF
TRBV6-1,TRBJ1-4,CASNSDRGNEKLFF
TRBV2,TRBJ1-1,CASSEGRTGGTEAFF
TRBV20-1,TRBJ2-4,CSARDLGEGWQNIQYF
TRBV4-2,TRBJ1-6,CASGVGGSNSPLHF
TRBV4-2,TRBJ2-5,CASSQGGGETQYF
TRBV6-1,TRBJ2-3,CASEAGGRTAGTDTQYF
TRBV20-1,TRBJ1-4,CSARDRKSTNEKLFF
TRBV7-9,TRBJ2-1,CASSFGLSNEQFF
TRBV4-3,TRBJ2-2,CASSQHLSMAGELFF
TRBV5-5,TRBJ2-4,CASSLGQGKNIQYF
TRBV7-9,TRBJ2-1,CASSSGLAAPNGQFF
TRBV19,TRBJ2-1,CASSVTGTSSYNEQFF
TRBV19,TRBJ2-1,CASSMGLTRHNEQFF
TRBV28,TRBJ2-7,CASRGTGSFSYEQYF
TRBV28,TRBJ2-3,CASSFGKAGEDTQYF
TRBV28,TRBJ2-1,CASSPGGETYNEQFF
TRBV12-3/TRBV12-4,TRBJ2-5,CASSLGDRAKETQYF
TRBV20-1,TRBJ2-2,CSARHYGTSGRVAGELFF
TRBV20-1,TRBJ2-2,CSTDRGTGELFF
TRBV4-3,TRBJ2-3,CASSPLRAGGKKDTQYF
TRBV6-1,TRBJ1-1,CASSTTGNTEAFF
TRBV27,TRBJ2-1,CASSGDRGGYYNEQFF
TRBV28,TRBJ2-3,CASAPGGTGTDTQYF
TRBV27,TRBJ1-2,CASSSLRDRGRPGYGYTF
TRBV25-1,TRBJ1-1,CASRPPRGAEAFF
TRBV24-1,TRBJ2-6,CATSERQGYSGANVLTF
TRBV7-6,TRBJ2-3,CASSLLSEGADTQYF
TRBV4-3,TRBJ1-1,CASSPRQDTEAFF
TRBV13,TRBJ2-3,CASSPRETDTQYF
TRBV20-1,TRBJ2-2,CSASREGSGTGELFF
TRBV6-5,TRBJ2-2,CASSYKREPNTGELFF
TRBV7-9,TRBJ2-5,CASSPGLEETQYF
TRBV18,TRBJ2-1,CASSPPSRTPYNEQFF
TRBV12-3/TRBV12-4,TRBJ2-3,CASTPTMATDTQYF
TRBV20-1,TRBJ1-2,CSASWTKEDGYTF
TRBV5-1,TRBJ2-7,CASSYDPGTSSEQYF